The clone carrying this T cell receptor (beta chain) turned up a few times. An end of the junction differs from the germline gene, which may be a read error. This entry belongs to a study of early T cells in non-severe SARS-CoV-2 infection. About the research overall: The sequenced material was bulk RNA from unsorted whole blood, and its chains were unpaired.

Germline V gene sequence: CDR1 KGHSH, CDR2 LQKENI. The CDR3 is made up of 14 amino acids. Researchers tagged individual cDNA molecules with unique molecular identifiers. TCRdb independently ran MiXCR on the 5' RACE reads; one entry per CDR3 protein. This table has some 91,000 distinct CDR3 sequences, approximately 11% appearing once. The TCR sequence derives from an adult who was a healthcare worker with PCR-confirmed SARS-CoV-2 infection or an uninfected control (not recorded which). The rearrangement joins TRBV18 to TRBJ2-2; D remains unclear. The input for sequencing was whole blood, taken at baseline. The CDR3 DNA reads TGTGCCAGCTCACCAGGGTTAAACAGCGGGGAGCTGTTTTTT. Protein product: CASSPGLNSGELFF.